The T cell receptor beta chain described here comes from a study of blood T cell repertoires in COVID-19. Overall study: The study drew acute and convalescent COVID-19 samples from the United States, Italy and Spain. Sources were T cells, B-cell-depleted T cells, or PBMCs; the material itself was cDNA or gDNA.

The sample holds one count of this clone. As handled by the study authors: By means of reference gene primer amplification, nucleated cell counts were estimated. Measured with immunoSEQ multiplex PCR; TCRdb has only the in-frame clones, and not every one. The D gene and trimming were derived from the DNA, and the V and J assignments and clone size from that table. This sample yields about 180,000 clones, of which approximately 90% are seen a single time; around 1.4% belongs to the top ten. This CDR3 contains 14 residues. The J segment lost 15 bases and the V segment lost 5 bases, leaving 11 bases of the junction unmatched. Germline V gives CDR1 LNHDA, CDR2 SQIVND (reference sequence).

The clonotype originates from a woman in her 50s with acute or convalescent COVID-19. This chain connects TRBV19 to TRBJ2-1; 12 bases line up with TRBD2. Input material: peripheral blood. CDR3 loop: CASSSSGGAPGRFF. The CDR3 DNA sequence: TGTGCCAGTAGTTCTAGCGGGGGGGCCCCCGGGCGGTTCTTC. Filled out from reference TRBV19 and TRBJ2-1, the complete variable domain reads DGGITQSPKYLFRKEGQNVTLSCEQNLNHDAMYWYRQDPGQGLRLIYYSQIVNDFQKGDIAEGYSVSREKKESFPLTVTSAQKNPTAFYLCASSSSGGAPGRFFGPGTRLTVL.